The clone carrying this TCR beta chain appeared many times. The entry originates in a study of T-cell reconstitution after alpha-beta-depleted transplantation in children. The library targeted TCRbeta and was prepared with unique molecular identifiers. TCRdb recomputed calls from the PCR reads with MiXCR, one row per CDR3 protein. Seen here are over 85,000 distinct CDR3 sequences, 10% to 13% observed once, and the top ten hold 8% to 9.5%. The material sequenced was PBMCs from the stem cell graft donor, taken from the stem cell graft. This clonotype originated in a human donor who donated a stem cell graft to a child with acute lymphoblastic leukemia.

The DNA of the CDR3 is TGTGCCAGCAAGAACACAGGGAACTATGGCTACACCTTC. It is translated as CASKNTGNYGYTF. The V gene is TRBV12-3 or TRBV12-4, the J gene TRBJ1-2; maybe TRBD1 (6 bases). The V end was cut by 7 bases, the J end by 2 bases, with 11 bases between. This CDR3 spans 13 amino acids.